This T cell receptor (beta chain) was identified during a study of T cell changes during pregnancy in multiple sclerosis. TCRdb's copy holds only in-frame clones and misses some; the assay was immunoSEQ multiplex PCR. Among 30,000 or so clones, roughly 91% were seen once, and the ten largest hold about 4.3%. The sequence was collected from a female donor in good health, enrolled as a control in a pregnancy study. The material was CD8+ T cells from peripheral blood mononuclear cells, obtained in the second trimester of pregnancy.

CDR3 protein: CASSLGGQLYTGELFF. CDR3 sequence (DNA): TGTGCCAGCAGCTTGGGGGGGCAACTCTACACCGGGGAGCTGTTTTTT. The V gene is TRBV11-3, the J gene TRBJ2-2; D perhaps matches TRBD2 (7 bases). Germline lookup yields CDR1 SGHNT and CDR2 YENEEA. The CDR3 length is 16 residues. V lost 3 bases and J lost 3, with 14 bases in between.